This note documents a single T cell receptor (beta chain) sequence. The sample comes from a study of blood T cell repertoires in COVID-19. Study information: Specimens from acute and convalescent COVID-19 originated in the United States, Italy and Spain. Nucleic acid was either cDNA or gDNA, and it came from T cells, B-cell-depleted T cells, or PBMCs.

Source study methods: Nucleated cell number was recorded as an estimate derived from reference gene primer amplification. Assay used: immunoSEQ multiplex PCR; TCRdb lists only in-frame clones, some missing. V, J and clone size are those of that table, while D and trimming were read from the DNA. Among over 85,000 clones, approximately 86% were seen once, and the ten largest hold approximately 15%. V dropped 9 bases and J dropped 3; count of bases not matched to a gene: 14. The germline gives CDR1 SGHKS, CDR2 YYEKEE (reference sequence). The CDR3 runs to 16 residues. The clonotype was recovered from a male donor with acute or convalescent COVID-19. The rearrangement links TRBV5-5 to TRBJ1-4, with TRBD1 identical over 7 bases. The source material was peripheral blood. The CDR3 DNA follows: TGTGCCACCATCCATAGGGGGCCGCCCTCTAATGAAAAACTGTTTTTT. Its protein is CATIHRGPPSNEKLFF.